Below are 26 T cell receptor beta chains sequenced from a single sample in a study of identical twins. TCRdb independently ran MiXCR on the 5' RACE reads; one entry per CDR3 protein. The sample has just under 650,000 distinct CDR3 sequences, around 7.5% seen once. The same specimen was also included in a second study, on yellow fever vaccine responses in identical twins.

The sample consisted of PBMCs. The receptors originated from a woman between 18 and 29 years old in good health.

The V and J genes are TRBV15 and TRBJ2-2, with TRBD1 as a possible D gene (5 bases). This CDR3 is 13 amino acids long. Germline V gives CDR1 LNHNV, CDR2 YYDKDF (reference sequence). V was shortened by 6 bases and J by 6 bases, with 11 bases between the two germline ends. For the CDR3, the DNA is TGTGCCACCAGACCAGGGTTCGCCGGGGAGCTGTTTTTT. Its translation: CATRPGFAGELFF.

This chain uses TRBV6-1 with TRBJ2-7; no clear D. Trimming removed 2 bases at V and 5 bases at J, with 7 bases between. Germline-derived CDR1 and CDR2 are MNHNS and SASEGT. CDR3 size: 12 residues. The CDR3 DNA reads TGTGCCAGCAGTGAAACACGCAACGAGCAGTACGTC. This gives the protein CASSETRNEQYV.

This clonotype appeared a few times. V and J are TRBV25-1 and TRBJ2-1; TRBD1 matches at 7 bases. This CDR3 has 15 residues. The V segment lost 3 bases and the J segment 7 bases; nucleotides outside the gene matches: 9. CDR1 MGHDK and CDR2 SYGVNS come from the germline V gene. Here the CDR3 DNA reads TGTGCCAGCAGTGACTGGGACAGTCGGGTTAATGAGCAGTTCTTC. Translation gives CASSDWDSRVNEQFF.

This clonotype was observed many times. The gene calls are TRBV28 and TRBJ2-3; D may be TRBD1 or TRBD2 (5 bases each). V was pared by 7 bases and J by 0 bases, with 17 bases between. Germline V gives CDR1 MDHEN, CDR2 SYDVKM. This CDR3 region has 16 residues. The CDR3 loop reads CASKRGPRLSTDTQYF. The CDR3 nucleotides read TGTGCCAGCAAGAGGGGACCGCGGCTGAGCACAGATACGCAGTATTTT.

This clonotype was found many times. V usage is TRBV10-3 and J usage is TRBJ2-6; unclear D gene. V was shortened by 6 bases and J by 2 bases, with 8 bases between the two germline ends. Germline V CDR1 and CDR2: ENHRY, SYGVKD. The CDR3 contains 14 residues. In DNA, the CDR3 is TGTGCCATCAGGGGTTTGACTGGGGCCAACGTCCTGACTTTC. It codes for CAIRGLTGANVLTF.

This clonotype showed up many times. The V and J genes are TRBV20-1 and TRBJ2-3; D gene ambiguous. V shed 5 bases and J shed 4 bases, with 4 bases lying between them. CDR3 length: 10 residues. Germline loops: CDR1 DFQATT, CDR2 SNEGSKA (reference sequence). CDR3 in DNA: TGCAGTGCTGGACCAGATACGCAGTATTTT. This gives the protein CSAGPDTQYF.

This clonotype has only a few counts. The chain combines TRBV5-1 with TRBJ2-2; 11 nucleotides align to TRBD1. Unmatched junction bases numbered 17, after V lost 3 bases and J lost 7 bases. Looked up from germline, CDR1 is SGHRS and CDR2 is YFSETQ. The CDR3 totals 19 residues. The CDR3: CASSSRPDRGLVRGGELFF. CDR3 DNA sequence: TGCGCCAGCAGCTCCAGACCGGACAGGGGGCTTGTTCGTGGCGGGGAGCTGTTTTTT.

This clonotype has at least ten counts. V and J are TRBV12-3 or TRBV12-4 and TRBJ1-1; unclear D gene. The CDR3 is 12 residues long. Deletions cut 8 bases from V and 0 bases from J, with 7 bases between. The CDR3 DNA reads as TGTGCCAGCCACCGTCTGAACACTGAAGCTTTCTTT. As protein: CASHRLNTEAFF.

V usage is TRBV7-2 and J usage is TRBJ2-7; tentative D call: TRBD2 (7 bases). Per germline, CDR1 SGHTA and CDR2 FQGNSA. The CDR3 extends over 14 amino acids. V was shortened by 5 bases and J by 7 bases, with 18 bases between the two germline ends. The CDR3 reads CASSPRGRAGEQYF. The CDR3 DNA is TGTGCCAGCAGCCCGAGGGGGAGGGCGGGGGAGCAGTACTTC.

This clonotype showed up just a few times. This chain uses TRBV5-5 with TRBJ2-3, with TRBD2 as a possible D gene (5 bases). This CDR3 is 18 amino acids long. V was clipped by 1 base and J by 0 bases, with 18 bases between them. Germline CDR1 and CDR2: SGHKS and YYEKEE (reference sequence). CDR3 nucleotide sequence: TGTGCCAGCAGCTTGTTAGGTAGAGGGATCCTGAGCACAGATACGCAGTATTTT. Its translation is CASSLLGRGILSTDTQYF.

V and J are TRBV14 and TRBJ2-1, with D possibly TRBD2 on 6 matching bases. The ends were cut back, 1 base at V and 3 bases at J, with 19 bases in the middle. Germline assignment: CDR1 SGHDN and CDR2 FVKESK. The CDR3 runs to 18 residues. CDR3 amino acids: CASSQVERARGFYNEQFF. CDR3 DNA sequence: TGTGCCAGCAGCCAAGTTGAGAGGGCGCGGGGCTTCTACAATGAGCAGTTCTTC.

CDR3 sequence: CASRTGAEQYV. The CDR3 nucleotides read TGTGCCAGCAGGACAGGGGCCGAGCAGTACGTC. The J gene is TRBJ2-7, the V gene TRBV6-2 or TRBV6-3; TRBD1 aligns across 8 bases. CDR1 is MNHEY, CDR2 SVGEGT, per germline. V was pared by 6 bases and J by 6 bases, with 1 base of the junction left unmatched. The CDR3 has 11 amino acids.

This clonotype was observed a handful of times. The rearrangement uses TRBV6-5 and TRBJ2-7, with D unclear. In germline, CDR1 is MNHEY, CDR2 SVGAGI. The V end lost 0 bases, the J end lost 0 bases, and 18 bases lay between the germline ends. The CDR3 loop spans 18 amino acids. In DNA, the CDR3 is TGTGCCAGCAGTTACTCGTTGGATCCGGGCCGCAGCTCCTACGAGCAGTACTTC. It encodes CASSYSLDPGRSSYEQYF.

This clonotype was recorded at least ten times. The CDR3 sequence: CASTPAGGTYNEQFF. The CDR3 DNA reads as TGTGCCAGCACCCCCGCGGGGGGAACCTACAATGAGCAGTTCTTC. This sequence joins TRBV2 and TRBJ2-1, with 8 bases lining up with TRBD2. J gave up 2 bases and V 7 bases, and 7 bases lay outside the gene matches. This CDR3 has 15 residues. The germline gives CDR1 SNHLY, CDR2 FYNNEI.

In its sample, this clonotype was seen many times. Here the CDR3 DNA reads TGTGCCAGCAGCAGAGACAGGGCAGGAGCCAAAAACATTCAGTACTTC. It specifies CASSRDRAGAKNIQYF. The genes are TRBV7-9 and TRBJ2-4, with 7 bases aligning to TRBD1. V shed 5 bases, J shed 0 bases, and the junction held 7 bases outside the gene matches. CDR1 is SEHNR and CDR2 is FQNEAQ in the germline V gene (reference sequence). This CDR3 is 16 amino acids long.

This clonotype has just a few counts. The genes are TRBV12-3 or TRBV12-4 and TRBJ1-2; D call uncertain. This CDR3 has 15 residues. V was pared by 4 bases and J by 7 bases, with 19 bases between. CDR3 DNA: TGTGCCAGCAGTTCTGGATGCCTTCTTCCAACTGGCTACACCTTC. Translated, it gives CASSSGCLLPTGYTF.

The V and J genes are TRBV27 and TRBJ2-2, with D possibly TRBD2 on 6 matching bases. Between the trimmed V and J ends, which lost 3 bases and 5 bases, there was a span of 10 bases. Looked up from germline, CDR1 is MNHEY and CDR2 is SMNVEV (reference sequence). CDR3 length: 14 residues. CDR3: CASSFGGATGELFF. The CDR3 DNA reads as TGTGCCAGCAGTTTTGGAGGGGCAACCGGGGAGCTGTTTTTT.

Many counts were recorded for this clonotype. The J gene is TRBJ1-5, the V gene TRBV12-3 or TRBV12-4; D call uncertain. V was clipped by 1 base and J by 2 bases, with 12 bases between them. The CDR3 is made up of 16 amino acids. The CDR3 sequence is CASSLGGRVGNQPQHF. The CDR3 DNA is TGTGCCAGCAGTTTAGGGGGAAGGGTGGGCAATCAGCCCCAGCATTTT.

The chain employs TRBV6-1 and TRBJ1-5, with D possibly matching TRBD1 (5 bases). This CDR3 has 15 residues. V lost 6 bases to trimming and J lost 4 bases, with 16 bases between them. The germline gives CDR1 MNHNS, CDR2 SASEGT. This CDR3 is CASSRIGGFNQPQHF. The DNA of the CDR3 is TGTGCCAGCAGCCGAATTGGGGGATTTAATCAGCCCCAGCATTTT.

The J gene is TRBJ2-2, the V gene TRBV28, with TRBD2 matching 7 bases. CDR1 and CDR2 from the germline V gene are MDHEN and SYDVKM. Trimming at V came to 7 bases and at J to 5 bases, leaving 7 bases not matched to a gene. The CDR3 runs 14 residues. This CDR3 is CASKLTAGTGELFF. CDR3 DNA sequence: TGTGCCAGCAAGCTGACAGCGGGAACCGGGGAGCTGTTTTTT. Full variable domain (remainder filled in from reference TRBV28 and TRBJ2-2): DVKVTQSSRYLVKRTGEKVFLECVQDMDHENMFWYRQDPGLGLRLIYFSYDVKMKEKGDIPEGYSVSREKKERFSLILESASTNQTSMYLCASKLTAGTGELFFGEGSRLTVL.

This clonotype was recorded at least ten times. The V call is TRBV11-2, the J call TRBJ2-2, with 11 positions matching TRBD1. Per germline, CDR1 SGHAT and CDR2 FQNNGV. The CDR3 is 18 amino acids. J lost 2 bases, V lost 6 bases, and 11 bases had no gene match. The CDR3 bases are TGTGCCAGCAGGAGGGGGACAGGGGGACAACTTAACACCGGGGAGCTGTTTTTT. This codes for CASRRGTGGQLNTGELFF.

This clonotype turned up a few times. CDR3 residues: CATSDPARTSGRADTQYF. The CDR3 DNA is TGTGCCACCAGTGATCCCGCCCGGACTAGCGGGAGGGCCGATACGCAGTATTTT. The chain couples TRBV24-1 to TRBJ2-3, with TRBD2 matching 15 bases. CDR3 size: 18 residues. The germline gives CDR1 KGHDR, CDR2 SFDVKD. Trimming cost V 3 bases and J 6 bases; bases outside gene matches: 9.

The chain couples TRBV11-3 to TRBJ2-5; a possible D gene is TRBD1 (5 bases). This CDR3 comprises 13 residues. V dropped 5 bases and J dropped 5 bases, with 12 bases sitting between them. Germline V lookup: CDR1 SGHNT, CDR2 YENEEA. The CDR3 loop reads CASSQGRWETQYF. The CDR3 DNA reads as TGTGCCAGCAGCCAGGGTAGATGGGAGACCCAGTACTTC.

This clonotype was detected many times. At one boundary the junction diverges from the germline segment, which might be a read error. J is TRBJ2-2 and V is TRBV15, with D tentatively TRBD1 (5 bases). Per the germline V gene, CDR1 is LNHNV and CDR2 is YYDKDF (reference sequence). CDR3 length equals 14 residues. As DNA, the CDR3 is TGTGCCACCAGCCGAGACAGGAACACCGGGGAGCTGTTTTTT. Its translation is CATSRDRNTGELFF.

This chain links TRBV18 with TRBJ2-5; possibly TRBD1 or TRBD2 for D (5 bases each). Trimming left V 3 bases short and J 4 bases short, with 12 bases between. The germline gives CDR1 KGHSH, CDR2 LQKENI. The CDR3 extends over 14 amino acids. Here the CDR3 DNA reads TGTGCCAGCTCACCCGACGTTGGGGGAGAGACCCAGTACTTC. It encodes CASSPDVGGETQYF.

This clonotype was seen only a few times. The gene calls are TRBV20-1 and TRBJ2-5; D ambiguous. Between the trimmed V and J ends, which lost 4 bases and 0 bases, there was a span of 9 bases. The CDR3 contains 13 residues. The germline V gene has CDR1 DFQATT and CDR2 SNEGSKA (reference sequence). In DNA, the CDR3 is TGCAGTGCTACCTTTCCGTACCAAGAGACCCAGTACTTC. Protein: CSATFPYQETQYF.